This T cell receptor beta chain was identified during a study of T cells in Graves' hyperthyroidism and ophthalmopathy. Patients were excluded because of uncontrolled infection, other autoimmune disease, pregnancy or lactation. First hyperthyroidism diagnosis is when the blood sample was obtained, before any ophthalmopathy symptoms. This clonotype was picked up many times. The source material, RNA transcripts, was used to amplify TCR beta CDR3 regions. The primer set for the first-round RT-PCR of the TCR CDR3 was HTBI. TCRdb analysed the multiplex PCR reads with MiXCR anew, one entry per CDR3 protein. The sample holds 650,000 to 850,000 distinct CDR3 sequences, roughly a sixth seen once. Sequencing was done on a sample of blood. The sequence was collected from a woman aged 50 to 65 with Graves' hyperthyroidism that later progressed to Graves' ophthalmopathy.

In nucleotides, the CDR3 is TGTGCCAGCAGCACAAAGACAGGGGGTACGACTGAAGCTTTCTTT. This gives the protein CASSTKTGGTTEAFF. The chain joins TRBV5-5 to TRBJ1-1; 9 bases agree with TRBD1. The CDR3 is made up of 15 amino acids. Germline CDR1 SGHKS, CDR2 YYEKEE (reference sequence). Trimming at V came to 4 bases and at J to 5 bases, leaving 9 bases not matched to a gene.